Following are 27 T cell receptor beta chains from one sample sequenced in a study of blood T cell repertoires in COVID-19. Clones were sequenced by immunoSEQ multiplex PCR, and TCRdb holds only the in-frame ones, with some missing. This table holds roughly 250,000 clones, less than 90% found once. Material for sequencing was peripheral blood. The receptors here all came from a woman younger than 45 with COVID-19, enrolled during active disease.

This clone has a single count. The chain joins TRBV18 to TRBJ2-7; D not certain. CDR3 length equals 17 residues. Germline loops: CDR1 KGHSH, CDR2 LQKENI. V was cut by 2 bases and J by 3 bases, with 20 bases left in between. CDR3 sequence: CASSPVANVRINYEQYF. The CDR3 DNA is TGTGCCAGCTCACCAGTAGCCAATGTCCGAATCAACTACGAGCAGTACTTC.

The chain has TRBV2 and TRBJ1-5; D not resolved. Trimming removed 11 bases from V and 7 bases from J, with 18 bases in between. The CDR3 length is 13 residues. From germline, CDR1 is SNHLY and CDR2 FYNNEI. In DNA form, the CDR3 reads TGTGCCTCGGGAGCCTACCTTCGGCAGCCCCAGCATTTT. This codes for CASGAYLRQPQHF.

The rearrangement links TRBV5-8 to TRBJ1-2; a weak D match, TRBD1 (5 bases). From germline, CDR1 is SGHTS and CDR2 YDEGEE. With 4 bases removed from V and 5 bases from J, the gap between germline ends came to 9 bases. This CDR3 is 12 amino acids long. CDR3 DNA sequence: TGTGCCAGCAGCCCCGGGGGGTATGGCTACACCTTC. This translates into CASSPGGYGYTF. Filled out from reference TRBV5-8 and TRBJ1-2, the complete variable domain reads EAGVTQSPTHLIKTRGQQATLRCSPISGHTSVYWYQQALGLGLQFLLWYDEGEERNRGNFPPRFSGRQFPNYSSELNVNALELEDSALYLCASSPGGYGYTFGSGTRLTVV.

The V gene is TRBV6-5, the J gene TRBJ2-5, with 10 bases aligning to TRBD2. J lost 2 bases, V lost 8 bases, and 8 bases had no gene match. This CDR3 comprises 15 residues. The germline gives CDR1 MNHEY, CDR2 SVGAGI. Here the CDR3 reads CASGIAGGPQETQYF. CDR3 nucleotides: TGTGCCAGCGGTATAGCGGGGGGCCCACAAGAGACCCAGTACTTC.

V gene TRBV27 combines with J gene TRBJ1-1; TRBD1 agrees at 10 bases. The trim removed 3 bases at V and 6 bases at J, leaving 7 bases unmatched. The germline CDR1 and CDR2 sequences are MNHEY and SMNVEV (reference sequence). The CDR3 length is 15 residues. CDR3 sequence (DNA): TGTGCCAGCAGTTTCTACGACAGGGGGCGGGCTGAAGCTTTCTTT. This translates into CASSFYDRGRAEAFF.

J is TRBJ2-3 and V is TRBV3-1 (or the pseudogene TRBV3-2), with D unclear. The CDR3 length is 14 residues. V lost 4 bases and J lost 2, with 10 bases in between. Germline loops: CDR1 LGHDT, CDR2 YNNKEL (reference sequence). CDR3 region: CASSPVSSTDTQYF. The CDR3 region has the DNA TGTGCCAGCAGCCCCGTCTCGTCCACAGATACGCAGTATTTT.

The chain links TRBV19 to TRBJ2-1; D gene unclear. In germline, CDR1 is LNHDA, CDR2 SQIVND (reference sequence). Trimming removed 3 bases at V and 7 bases at J, with 7 bases between. There are 12 residues in the CDR3. The CDR3 bases are TGTGCCAGTAGTATCAGTTGGAATGAGCAGTTCTTC. It is translated as CASSISWNEQFF.

V is TRBV19 and J is TRBJ1-1; 7 bases map to TRBD1. Germline values: CDR1 LNHDA, CDR2 SQIVND (reference sequence). The CDR3 extends over 14 amino acids. V shed 5 bases and J 5 bases; nucleotides not matched to a gene: 8. The CDR3 is CASSDRQGWTEAFF. The CDR3 DNA reads TGTGCCAGTAGTGATAGACAGGGATGGACTGAAGCTTTCTTT.

This chain links TRBV6-5 with TRBJ1-6, with a possible D match to TRBD1 (6 bases). This CDR3 is 15 amino acids long. Germline values: CDR1 MNHEY, CDR2 SVGAGI. Trimming shortened V by 6 bases and J by 4 bases, and 13 bases separated the two germline ends. Written as DNA, the CDR3 is TGTGCCAGCAGGAACAGGGTCCCGTATAATTCACCCCTCCACTTT. Amino acid sequence: CASRNRVPYNSPLHF.

This chain joins TRBV19 and TRBJ1-2; tentatively, D is TRBD1 (5 bases). The ends were cut back, 9 bases at V and 8 bases at J, with 16 bases in the middle. CDR1 and CDR2 (germline): LNHDA, SQIVND (reference sequence). The CDR3 consists of 12 residues. The chain's CDR3 is CASRPRARGYTF. CDR3 nucleotides: TGTGCCAGCCGCCCCAGGGCAAGGGGCTACACCTTC.

The chain combines TRBV5-8 with TRBJ2-1; tentatively, D is TRBD1 (5 bases). Germline V gives CDR1 SGHTS, CDR2 YDEGEE. This CDR3 has 13 residues. V dropped 4 bases and J dropped 3 bases, with 8 bases sitting between them. Here the CDR3 reads CASSPDIYNEQFF. The CDR3 DNA is TGTGCCAGCAGCCCGGACATCTACAATGAGCAGTTCTTC.

The gene calls are TRBV28 and TRBJ2-1, with 9 positions matching TRBD1. J lost 3 bases, V lost 5 bases, and 5 bases had no gene match. Germline CDR1 reads MDHEN; CDR2 reads SYDVKM. This CDR3 is 15 amino acids long. DNA for the CDR3: TGTGCCAGCAGTCCCCCGGGACAGGGCTACAATGAGCAGTTCTTC. Its protein product is CASSPPGQGYNEQFF.

V and J are TRBV2 and TRBJ2-1; 10 nucleotides align to TRBD1. Germline values: CDR1 SNHLY, CDR2 FYNNEI. With 7 bases clipped from V and 3 bases from J, the junction kept 3 bases outside the gene matches. The CDR3 consists of 14 residues. The CDR3 loop is CASIGTGVYNEQFF. The CDR3 DNA reads TGTGCCAGCATCGGGACAGGGGTCTACAATGAGCAGTTCTTC.

V usage is TRBV7-9 and J usage is TRBJ1-2; 8 positions match TRBD1. The trim removed 7 bases at V and 7 bases at J, leaving 5 bases unmatched. Germline V gene lookup returns CDR1 SEHNR and CDR2 FQNEAQ (reference sequence). The length of the CDR3 is 12 residues. CDR3 nucleotide sequence: TGTGCCAGCACCTTCAGGGGGCTTGGCTACACCTTC. Amino acid sequence: CASTFRGLGYTF.

V usage is TRBV6-5 and J usage is TRBJ1-1; no definite D call. The CDR3 has 14 residues. Germline assignment: CDR1 MNHEY and CDR2 SVGAGI. V lost 5 bases and J lost 0, with 10 bases in between. CDR3 sequence reads: CASSPGFLNTEAFF. The CDR3 coding sequence is TGTGCCAGCAGTCCGGGGTTTTTGAACACTGAAGCTTTCTTT.

V usage is TRBV30 and J usage is TRBJ2-2, with 9 bases aligning to TRBD2. With V trimmed by 4 bases and J by 4 bases, 7 bases remained unmatched. Germline V gives CDR1 GTSNPN, CDR2 SVGIG (reference sequence). The length of the CDR3 is 15 residues. The chain's CDR3 is CAWTAGGTITGELFF. CDR3 nucleotide sequence: TGTGCCTGGACAGCGGGGGGCACCATCACCGGGGAGCTGTTTTTT.

The chain couples TRBV7-6 to TRBJ2-7, with D possibly TRBD1 on 5 matching bases. Looked up from germline, CDR1 is SGHVS and CDR2 is FNYEAQ. The CDR3 length is 13 residues. Trimming removed 0 bases from V and 6 bases from J, with 9 bases in between. CDR3 sequence (DNA): TGTGCCAGCAGCTTAGCCGAGCAGGGCGAGCAGTACTTC. This sequence encodes CASSLAEQGEQYF.

CDR3 nucleotides: TGTGCCAGCAGTGAGACAGGTCCGTATCAGCCCCAGCATTTT. Translated, it gives CASSETGPYQPQHF. V gene TRBV2 combines with J gene TRBJ1-5; D is possibly TRBD1 (6 bases). Looked up from germline, CDR1 is SNHLY and CDR2 is FYNNEI. V was shortened by 3 bases and J by 5 bases, with 11 bases between the two germline ends. This CDR3 has 14 residues.

The CDR3 spells CASSPDRKDSPLHF. CDR3 nucleotide sequence: TGTGCCAGCTCCCCTGACAGGAAAGATTCACCCCTCCACTTT. The chain employs TRBV18 and TRBJ1-6; D possibly corresponds to TRBD1 (6 bases). CDR1 and CDR2 (germline): KGHSH, LQKENI. V lost 6 bases and J 8 bases, leaving 14 bases between the germline ends. There are 14 residues in the CDR3.

The chain links TRBV5-1 to TRBJ2-1; 11 bases align to TRBD2. The length of the CDR3 is 17 residues. Looked up from germline, CDR1 is SGHRS and CDR2 is YFSETQ. V lost 1 base and J lost 7; bases outside the gene matches: 10. The CDR3 DNA follows: TGCGCCAGCAGCTTGACTAGCGGGGGCCCTTTAGGTAATGAGCAGTTCTTC. Residues: CASSLTSGGPLGNEQFF.

The V and J genes are TRBV7-8 and TRBJ1-5; tentatively, D is TRBD1 (5 bases). Germline V gene sequence: CDR1 SGHVS, CDR2 FQNEAQ. The CDR3 has 19 residues. V was trimmed by 3 bases and J by 6 bases, leaving 27 bases between them. CDR3 in amino acids: CASSLGIGGEGSQGQPQHF. CDR3 nucleotide sequence: TGTGCCAGCAGCTTGGGAATCGGGGGGGAAGGGAGTCAGGGTCAGCCCCAGCATTTT.

This clone was detected only a few times. This sequence joins TRBV10-1 and TRBJ2-7; 9 nucleotides line up with TRBD2. Trimming took 5 bases from V and 5 from J; bases not matched to a gene: 10. CDR1 and CDR2 from the germline V gene are WNHNN and SYGVQD (reference sequence). This CDR3 is 15 amino acids long. The CDR3 nucleotides are TGCGCCAGCAGTTGGGGTAGCGGGGGTCGGAACGAGCAGTACTTC. The encoded protein is CASSWGSGGRNEQYF.

The rearrangement uses TRBV5-1 and TRBJ2-7, with 12 nucleotides matching TRBD2. Trimming took 0 bases from V and 2 from J; bases not matched to a gene: 3. CDR3 size: 16 residues. Germline V gene lookup returns CDR1 SGHRS and CDR2 YFSETQ. The CDR3 is CASSLGASGGAYEQYF. The CDR3 DNA reads TGCGCCAGCAGCTTGGGGGCTAGCGGGGGGGCCTACGAGCAGTACTTC. Complete variable domain (other parts from reference TRBV5-1 and TRBJ2-7): KAGVTQTPRYLIKTRGQQVTLSCSPISGHRSVSWYQQTPGQGLQFLFEYFSETQRNKGNFPGRFSGRQFSNSRSEMNVSTLELGDSALYLCASSLGASGGAYEQYFGPGTRLTVT.

The J gene is TRBJ2-3, the V gene TRBV5-1; D is possibly TRBD2 (7 bases). The CDR3 spans 15 residues. Germline CDR1 SGHRS, CDR2 YFSETQ. The V end lost 7 bases, the J end lost 4 bases, and 19 bases lay between the germline ends. The CDR3 nucleotides read TGCGCCAGCTCCCCGTGGGGGGGGCGTGCAGATACGCAGTATTTT. Its translation is CASSPWGGRADTQYF.

The DNA of the CDR3 is TGTGCCAGCAGCCCCTCCTTGGCGGGGTTAGGAAACTATGGCTACACCTTC. Translating it yields CASSPSLAGLGNYGYTF. This chain connects TRBV7-9 to TRBJ1-2; D unclear. The germline V and J ends were trimmed by 5 bases and 2 bases, with 21 bases remaining between them. Germline CDR1 SEHNR, CDR2 FQNEAQ (reference sequence). The CDR3 sequence is 17 residues long.

J is TRBJ2-2 and V is TRBV19, with D perhaps TRBD2 (6 bases). This CDR3 is 14 amino acids long. Germline V CDR1 and CDR2: LNHDA, SQIVND (reference sequence). V was clipped by 3 bases and J by 5 bases, with 10 bases between them. The CDR3, as DNA: TGTGCCAGTAGTATTCTGGGGGGTACCGGGGAGCTGTTTTTT. As protein: CASSILGGTGELFF.

The J gene is TRBJ2-5, the V gene TRBV18; tentatively, D is TRBD1 (8 bases). V was trimmed by 3 bases and J by 5 bases, leaving 13 bases between them. From germline, CDR1 is KGHSH and CDR2 LQKENI. The CDR3 has 14 amino acids. The CDR3: CASSPTGEGETQYF. DNA for the CDR3: TGTGCCAGCTCACCGACAGGGGAGGGGGAGACCCAGTACTTC.